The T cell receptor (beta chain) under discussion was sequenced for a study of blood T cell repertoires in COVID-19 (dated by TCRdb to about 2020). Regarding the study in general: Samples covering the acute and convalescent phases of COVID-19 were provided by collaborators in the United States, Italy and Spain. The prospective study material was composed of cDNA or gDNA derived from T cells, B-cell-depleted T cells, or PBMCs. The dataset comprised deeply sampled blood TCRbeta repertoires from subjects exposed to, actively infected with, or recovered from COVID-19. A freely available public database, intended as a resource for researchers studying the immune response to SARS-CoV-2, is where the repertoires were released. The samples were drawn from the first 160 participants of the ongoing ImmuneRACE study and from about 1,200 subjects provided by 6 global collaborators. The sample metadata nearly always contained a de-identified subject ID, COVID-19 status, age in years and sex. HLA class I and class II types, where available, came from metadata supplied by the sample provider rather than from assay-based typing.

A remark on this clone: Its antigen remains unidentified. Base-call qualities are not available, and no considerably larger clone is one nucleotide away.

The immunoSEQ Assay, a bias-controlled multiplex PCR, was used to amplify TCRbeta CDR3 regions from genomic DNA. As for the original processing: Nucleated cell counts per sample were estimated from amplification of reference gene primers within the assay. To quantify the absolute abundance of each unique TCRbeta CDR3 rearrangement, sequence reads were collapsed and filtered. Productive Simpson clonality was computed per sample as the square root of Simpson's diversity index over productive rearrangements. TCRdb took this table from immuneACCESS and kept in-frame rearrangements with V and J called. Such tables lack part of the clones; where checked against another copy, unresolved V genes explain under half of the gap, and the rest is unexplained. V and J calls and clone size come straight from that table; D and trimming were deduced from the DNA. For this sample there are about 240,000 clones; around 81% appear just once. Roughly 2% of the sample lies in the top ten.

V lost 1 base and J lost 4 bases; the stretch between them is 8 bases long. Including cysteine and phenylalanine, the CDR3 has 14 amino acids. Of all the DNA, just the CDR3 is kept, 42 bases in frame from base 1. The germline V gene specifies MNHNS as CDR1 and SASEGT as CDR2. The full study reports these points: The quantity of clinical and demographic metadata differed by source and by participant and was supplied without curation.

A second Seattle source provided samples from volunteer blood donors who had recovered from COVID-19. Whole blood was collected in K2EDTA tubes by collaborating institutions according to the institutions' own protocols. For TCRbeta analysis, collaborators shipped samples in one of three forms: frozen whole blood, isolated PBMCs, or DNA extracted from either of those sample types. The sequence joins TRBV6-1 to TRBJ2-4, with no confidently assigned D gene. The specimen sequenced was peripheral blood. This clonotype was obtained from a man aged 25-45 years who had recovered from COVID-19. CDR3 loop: CASSEDHEKNIQYF. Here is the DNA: TGTGCCAGCAGTGAAGACCACGAGAAAAACATTCAGTACTTC.